This TCR beta chain was observed in a study of T cell responses to AZD1222 COVID-19 vaccine. The V gene's germline CDR1 is MGHRA and CDR2 YSYEKL. The CDR3 covers 13 residues. V lost 8 bases and J lost 10; bases outside the gene matches: 7. Sequencing was performed with immunoSEQ multiplex PCR; in TCRdb, only in-frame clones are kept and a portion is missing. The sample lists roughly 170,000 clones; 94% were seen once. The receptor was derived from an adult who received the AZD1222 COVID-19 vaccine. Sequenced material: peripheral blood, taken 28 days after the second AZD1222 dose. V usage is TRBV4-1 and J usage is TRBJ2-1; 11 bases agree with TRBD1. In nucleotides, the CDR3 is TGCGCCAGCTCAGGACAGGGGGCCCGAGAGCAGTTCTTC. The encoded protein is CASSGQGAREQFF.